This T cell receptor beta chain appears in the sequencing data of a study of blood T cell repertoires in COVID-19. Across the whole study: T cells, B-cell-depleted T cells, or PBMCs provided the cDNA or gDNA that served as material.

Here immunoSEQ multiplex PCR was the method, and the copy in TCRdb shows in-frame clones only, minus some. This table holds fewer than 250,000 clones, 70% to 90% found once. This CDR3 spans 18 amino acids. V was clipped by 2 bases and J by 2 bases; unmatched bases: 6. Germline V gives CDR1 SGHVS, CDR2 FQNEAQ. Sequences were obtained from PBMCs or T cells enriched from blood (not recorded which). This chain connects TRBV7-8 to TRBJ2-2, with 12 positions matching TRBD2. This TCR was recovered from a man between 25 and 39 years old who had recovered from COVID-19. CDR3: CASSLTTSGRRNTGELFF. The DNA for the CDR3 is TGTGCCAGCAGCTTAACGACTAGCGGGAGACGTAACACCGGGGAGCTGTTTTTT.